Below, 24 T cell receptor beta chains from the same sample are listed, as sequenced in a study of response to subunit inactivated influenza vaccine. One entry per CDR3 protein results from TCRdb running MiXCR on the RT-PCR reads. The data show 590,000 or so distinct CDR3 sequences, with around 15% seen just once and about 7.4% held by the top ten. This specimen consisted of PBMCs from blood, obtained 14 to 15 days before vaccination. Source of these receptors: a man in his forties or fifties who received an inactivated influenza vaccine.

In its sample, this clonotype was seen a few times. The chain employs TRBV7-2 and TRBJ2-7, with a tentative D call TRBD2 (5 bases). The CDR3 contains 14 residues. V dropped 5 bases and J dropped 2 bases, with 13 bases sitting between them. The germline V gene has CDR1 SGHTA and CDR2 FQGNSA. CDR3 amino acids: CASSPGITAYEQYF. The CDR3, as DNA: TGTGCCAGCAGCCCCGGGATTACCGCCTACGAGCAGTACTTC.

The J gene is TRBJ2-7, the V gene TRBV25-1; maybe TRBD2 (5 bases). Germline V gene sequence: CDR1 MGHDK, CDR2 SYGVNS. This CDR3 spans 13 amino acids. Trimming took off 5 bases at V and 7 bases at J, with 15 bases between the two ends. CDR3 sequence (DNA): TGTGCCAGCAGTTCCCTCTGGACGGGAGAGCAGTACTTC. Translation: CASSSLWTGEQYF.

The CDR3 spells CSASLGAPREYEQYF. The CDR3 DNA reads TGCAGTGCTAGCCTTGGGGCCCCAAGGGAATACGAGCAGTACTTC. The chain links TRBV20-1 to TRBJ2-7, with a weak D call TRBD1 (5 bases). The CDR3 loop spans 15 amino acids. The V gene's germline CDR1 is DFQATT and CDR2 SNEGSKA (reference sequence). V lost 3 bases, J lost 4 bases, and 19 bases lay in between.

In its sample, this clonotype was seen a few times. In DNA, the CDR3 is TGTGCCAGCTCACCGGGACTAGCGGGAGGGCCTCAAAGGAGCTCCTACGAGCAGTACTTC. Its translation: CASSPGLAGGPQRSSYEQYF. This chain joins TRBV18 and TRBJ2-7; 16 positions match TRBD2. Germline CDR1 KGHSH, CDR2 LQKENI. The CDR3 is made up of 20 amino acids. Trimming cost V 3 bases and J 0 bases; bases outside gene matches: 11.

The chain carries TRBV6-1 and TRBJ2-1; D unresolved. The CDR3 consists of 16 residues. The germline V and J ends were trimmed by 2 bases and 0 bases, with 11 bases remaining between them. Germline values: CDR1 MNHNS, CDR2 SASEGT. The CDR3 DNA is TGTGCCAGCAGTGAATACGTGGGAATCTCCTACAATGAGCAGTTCTTC. Protein product: CASSEYVGISYNEQFF.

This clonotype was picked up a small number of times. This chain connects TRBV5-1 to TRBJ2-2, with a possible D match to TRBD1 (5 bases). The CDR3 is 16 residues long. V was pared by 2 bases and J by 1 base, with 12 bases between. The germline V gene has CDR1 SGHRS and CDR2 YFSETQ. CDR3 nucleotides: TGCGCCAGCAGCTTCATAGTAACAGGGAACACCGGGGAGCTGTTTTTT. It translates to CASSFIVTGNTGELFF.

A few counts support this clonotype. The chain combines TRBV29-1 with TRBJ2-5, with 10 bases lining up with TRBD2. The germline CDR1 and CDR2 sequences are SQVTM and ANQGSEA. The CDR3 covers 14 residues. The ends lost 8 bases at V and 1 base at J; junction bases unmatched: 7. DNA for the CDR3: TGCAGCACGAATAGCGGGGGGACCCAAGAGACCCAGTACTTC. Amino acids: CSTNSGGTQETQYF.

This clonotype was recorded a few times. V usage is TRBV27 and J usage is TRBJ2-7; D unclear. This CDR3 spans 15 amino acids. V shed 4 bases and J shed 3 bases, with 16 bases lying between them. Germline CDR1 MNHEY, CDR2 SMNVEV (reference sequence). The CDR3 here is CASSSRTAVLYEQYF. CDR3 bases: TGTGCCAGCAGTTCCAGGACGGCAGTACTCTACGAGCAGTACTTC.

This clonotype has a handful of counts. One base away lies a much larger clone, so this may be a sequencing read error. The rearrangement joins TRBV7-8 to TRBJ2-2, with TRBD1 matching over 10 bases. The germline V gene encodes CDR1 SGHVS and CDR2 FQNEAQ. The CDR3 has 15 amino acids. After removal of 4 bases from V and 4 bases from J, the junction contained 3 bases not matched to a gene. The CDR3 region is CASSSTGGITGELFF. CDR3 DNA sequence: TGTGCCAGCAGCTCGACAGGGGGCATCACCGGGGAGCTGTTTTTT.

CDR3 sequence (DNA): TGTGCCAGCAGCTTAGCCCGGGGGTATACCTACGAGCAGTACTTC. This sequence encodes CASSLARGYTYEQYF. The J gene is TRBJ2-7, the V gene TRBV7-9; a possible D gene is TRBD2 (6 bases). The germline V gene has CDR1 SEHNR and CDR2 FQNEAQ (reference sequence). This CDR3 is 15 amino acids long. Between the trimmed V and J ends, which lost 0 bases and 2 bases, there was a span of 11 bases.

This clonotype was observed many times. The chain employs TRBV5-1 and TRBJ2-5; possible D gene TRBD2, 7 bases. V was clipped by 6 bases and J by 0 bases, with 9 bases between them. This CDR3 has 13 amino acids. The germline gives CDR1 SGHRS, CDR2 YFSETQ. The CDR3 sequence is CASTGGHQETQYF. The CDR3 nucleotides are TGCGCCAGCACCGGGGGGCACCAAGAGACCCAGTACTTC.

This clonotype was detected a few times. The genes are TRBV28 and TRBJ2-7; TRBD1 matches 9 bases. CDR1 is MDHEN, CDR2 SYDVKM, per germline. The junction had 7 bases not matched to a gene; V was cut back by 5 bases and J by 2 bases. This CDR3 contains 15 residues. The CDR3 reads CASSDPRQGAYEQYF. The CDR3 DNA sequence: TGTGCCAGCAGTGACCCAAGACAGGGGGCCTACGAGCAGTACTTC. Combining the CDR3 with reference TRBV28 and TRBJ2-7 gives the whole variable domain DVKVTQSSRYLVKRTGEKVFLECVQDMDHENMFWYRQDPGLGLRLIYFSYDVKMKEKGDIPEGYSVSREKKERFSLILESASTNQTSMYLCASSDPRQGAYEQYFGPGTRLTVT.

The table lists this clonotype with a few counts. The chain links TRBV20-1 to TRBJ1-5; D perhaps matches TRBD1 (6 bases). V was cut by 7 bases and J by 7 bases, with 14 bases left in between. CDR1 and CDR2 from the germline V gene are DFQATT and SNEGSKA (reference sequence). The CDR3 has 12 amino acids. For the CDR3, the DNA is TGCAGTGTGCCAGGGGACGGCCAGCCCCAGCATTTT. Translation gives CSVPGDGQPQHF.

This clonotype was seen a handful of times. The CDR3 loop is CASRNRDFFHEQYF. CDR3 coding DNA: TGTGCCAGCAGAAACCGGGACTTTTTCCACGAGCAGTACTTC. The genes are TRBV6-2 or TRBV6-3 and TRBJ2-7; TRBD2 is a possible D gene (6 bases). Trimming took off 6 bases at V and 5 bases at J, with 17 bases between the two ends. CDR3 length: 14 amino acids. Germline loops: CDR1 MNHEY, CDR2 SVGEGT.

There are a few counts of this clonotype. J is TRBJ1-1 and V is TRBV20-1; the D is unclear. The CDR3 covers 13 residues. Germline CDR1 and CDR2: DFQATT and SNEGSKA (reference sequence). V was trimmed by 6 bases and J by 4 bases, leaving 15 bases between them. CDR3 region: CSAALVPSTEAFF. CDR3 sequence (DNA): TGCAGTGCCGCCCTAGTCCCGTCCACTGAAGCTTTCTTT.

The sample holds a few counts of this clonotype. The chain joins TRBV29-1 to TRBJ2-7; the D gene could be TRBD1 or TRBD2 (5 bases each). The V and J ends lost 1 base and 1 base respectively, with 8 bases between them. CDR1 and CDR2 (germline): SQVTM, ANQGSEA. The CDR3 runs to 13 residues. Here the CDR3 DNA reads TGCAGCGTTGAAGGAGGGGATTCCTACGAGCAGTACTTC. Protein sequence: CSVEGGDSYEQYF.

The chain employs TRBV9 and TRBJ2-1; 16 bases line up with TRBD2. This CDR3 contains 16 residues. Trimming at V came to 4 bases and at J to 8 bases, leaving 6 bases not matched to a gene. Germline V lookup: CDR1 SGDLS, CDR2 YYNGEE. In nucleotides, the CDR3 is TGTGCCAGCAGCCCGTGGGGACTAGCGGGAGGGGATGAGCAGTTCTTC. Translation: CASSPWGLAGGDEQFF. The whole variable domain, remainder taken from reference TRBV9 and TRBJ2-1, is DSGVTQTPKHLITATGQRVTLRCSPRSGDLSVYWYQQSLDQGLQFLIQYYNGEERAKGNILERFSAQQFPDLHSELNLSSLELGDSALYFCASSPWGLAGGDEQFFGPGTRLTVL.

Points on this clonotype: Just one base apart from a much larger clone, this may be a read error. The chain uses TRBV7-6 and TRBJ2-5; TRBD1 agrees at 7 bases. Trimming at V came to 3 bases and at J to 4 bases, leaving 11 bases not matched to a gene. The germline CDR1 and CDR2 sequences are SGHVS and FNYEAQ. The CDR3 loop spans 16 amino acids. CDR3 DNA sequence: TGTGCCAGCAGCTTCCTTGGACAGGAGAGTGTAGAGACCCAGTACTTC. Its translation is CASSFLGQESVETQYF.

The chain has TRBV15 and TRBJ2-7; TRBD1 matches 9 bases. Trimming removed 5 bases from V and 6 bases from J; junction bases left unmatched: 14. The CDR3 has 16 amino acids. CDR1 and CDR2 (germline): LNHNV, YYDKDF (reference sequence). CDR3 region: CATSPSPPRQGGEQYF. Written as DNA, the CDR3 is TGTGCCACCAGCCCATCCCCACCAAGACAGGGGGGCGAGCAGTACTTC.

This clonotype showed up just a few times. This rearrangement joins TRBV6-1 to TRBJ2-3; TRBD2 matches 7 bases. The CDR3 extends over 13 amino acids. J gave up 4 bases and V 7 bases, and 5 bases lay outside the gene matches. Germline V gene sequence: CDR1 MNHNS, CDR2 SASEGT. The CDR3 protein is CASTYRGADTQYF. CDR3 in DNA: TGTGCCAGCACCTACCGGGGGGCAGATACGCAGTATTTT.

The CDR3 spells CASSPRTSHSYNEQFF. Written as DNA, the CDR3 is TGTGCCAGCAGCCCGCGGACTAGCCACTCCTACAATGAGCAGTTCTTC. The chain recombines TRBV11-1 with TRBJ2-1; 8 bases fit TRBD2. With 5 bases clipped from V and 0 bases from J, the junction kept 6 bases outside the gene matches. This CDR3 spans 16 amino acids. From germline, CDR1 is SGHAT and CDR2 FQDESV (reference sequence). Drawing the rest from reference TRBV11-1 and TRBJ2-1, the complete variable domain is EAEVAQSPRYKITEKSQAVAFWCDPISGHATLYWYRQILGQGPELLVQFQDESVVDDSQLPKDRFSAERLKGVDSTLKIQPAELGDSAMYLCASSPRTSHSYNEQFFGPGTRLTVL.

This clonotype was counted at least ten times. Here the CDR3 DNA reads TGTGCCAGCTCACAGGGGCACGACCGATACCACGAGCAGTACTTC. Residues: CASSQGHDRYHEQYF. V and J are TRBV5-5 and TRBJ2-7, with 7 bases aligning to TRBD1. The CDR3 runs 15 residues. The germline CDR1 and CDR2 sequences are SGHKS and YYEKEE (reference sequence). The trim removed 7 bases at V and 5 bases at J, leaving 15 bases unmatched.

This clonotype was picked up a small number of times. V is TRBV20-1 and J is TRBJ1-1; possible D gene TRBD1, 6 bases. The V end lost 3 bases, the J end lost 1 base, and 24 bases lay between the germline ends. This CDR3 contains 18 residues. Germline assignment: CDR1 DFQATT and CDR2 SNEGSKA (reference sequence). CDR3: CSASTTGRRRIANTEAFF. The CDR3 nucleotides are TGCAGTGCTAGCACTACAGGGAGACGGAGAATCGCGAACACTGAAGCTTTCTTT.

V usage is TRBV7-6 and J usage is TRBJ2-2; D gene ambiguous. Trimming removed 2 bases at V and 5 bases at J, with 12 bases between. This CDR3 is built from 15 residues. From germline, CDR1 is SGHVS and CDR2 FNYEAQ. The CDR3 here is CASSLRGVDTGELFF. The CDR3 DNA is TGTGCCAGCAGCTTACGTGGGGTAGATACCGGGGAGCTGTTTTTT.